The TCR beta chain under discussion was sequenced for a study of blood T cell repertoires in COVID-19. Study-wide context: In each case, the material was cDNA or gDNA derived from T cells, B-cell-depleted T cells, or PBMCs.

In germline, CDR1 is SGHRS, CDR2 YFSETQ. V dropped 0 bases and J dropped 11; count of bases not matched to a gene: 5. The CDR3 runs to 13 residues. In the source study's methods: Amplification of reference gene primers was used by the study to estimate nucleated cell counts. Clones were read by immunoSEQ multiplex PCR, and TCRdb kept only the in-frame ones, dropping some. V, J and clone size were drawn from that table, and D and trimming were deduced from the DNA. The sample has 150,000 to 200,000 clones, over 80% seen once. Self-reported history from a screening survey and questionnaire set each donor's cohort. Exposed participants encountered a COVID-19 case during the 2 weeks preceding study entry.

The material sequenced was PBMCs or T cells enriched from blood (not recorded which). V gene TRBV5-1 combines with J gene TRBJ2-3; 8 bases match TRBD1. The receptor's source is a man aged 65-85 years who had been exposed to COVID-19. Written as DNA, the CDR3 is TGCGCCAGCAGCTTGGTGGACAGGGTGATGCAGTATTTT. Protein sequence: CASSLVDRVMQYF.